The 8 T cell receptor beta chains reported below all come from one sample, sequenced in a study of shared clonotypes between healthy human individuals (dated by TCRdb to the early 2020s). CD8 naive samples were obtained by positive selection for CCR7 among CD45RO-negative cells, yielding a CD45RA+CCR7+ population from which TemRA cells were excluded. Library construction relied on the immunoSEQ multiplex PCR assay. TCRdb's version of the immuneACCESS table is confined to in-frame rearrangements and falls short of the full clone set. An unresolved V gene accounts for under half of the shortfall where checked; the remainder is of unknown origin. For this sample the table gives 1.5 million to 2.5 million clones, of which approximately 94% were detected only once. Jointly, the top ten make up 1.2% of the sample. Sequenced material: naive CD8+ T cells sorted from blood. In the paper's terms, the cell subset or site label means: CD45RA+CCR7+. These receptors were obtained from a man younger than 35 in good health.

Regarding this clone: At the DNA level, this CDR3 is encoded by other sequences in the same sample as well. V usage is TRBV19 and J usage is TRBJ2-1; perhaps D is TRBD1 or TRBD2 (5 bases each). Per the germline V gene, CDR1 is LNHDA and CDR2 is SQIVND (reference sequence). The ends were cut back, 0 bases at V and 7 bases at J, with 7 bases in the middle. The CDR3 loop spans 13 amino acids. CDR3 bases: TGTGCCAGTAGTATAGATTGGGGGAATGAGCAGTTCTTC. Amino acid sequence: CASSIDWGNEQFF.

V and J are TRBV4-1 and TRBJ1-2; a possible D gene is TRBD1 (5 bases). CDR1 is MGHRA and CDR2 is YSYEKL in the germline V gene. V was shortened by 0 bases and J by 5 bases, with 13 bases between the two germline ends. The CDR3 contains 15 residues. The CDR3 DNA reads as TGCGCCAGCAGCCAAGAGCCCCCCGGGGGGTATGGCTACACCTTC. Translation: CASSQEPPGGYGYTF.

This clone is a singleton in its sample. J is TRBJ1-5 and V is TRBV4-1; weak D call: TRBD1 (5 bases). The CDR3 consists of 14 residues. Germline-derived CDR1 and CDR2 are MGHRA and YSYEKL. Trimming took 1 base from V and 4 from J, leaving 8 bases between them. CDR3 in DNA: TGCGCCAGCAGCCAAGGGACAAATAATCAGCCCCAGCATTTT. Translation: CASSQGTNNQPQHF.

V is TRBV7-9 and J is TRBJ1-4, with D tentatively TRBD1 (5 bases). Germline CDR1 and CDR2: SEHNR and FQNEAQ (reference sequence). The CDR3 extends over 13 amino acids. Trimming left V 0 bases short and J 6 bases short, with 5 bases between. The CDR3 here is CASSLATDEKLFF. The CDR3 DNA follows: TGTGCCAGCAGCTTAGCGACAGATGAAAAACTGTTTTTT.

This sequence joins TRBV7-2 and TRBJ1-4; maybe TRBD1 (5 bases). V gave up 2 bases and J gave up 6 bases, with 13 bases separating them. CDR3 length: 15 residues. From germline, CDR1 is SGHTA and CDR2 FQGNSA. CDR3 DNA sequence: TGTGCCAGCAGCTTAAGGTGGGGGGTGGATGAAAAACTGTTTTTT. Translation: CASSLRWGVDEKLFF.

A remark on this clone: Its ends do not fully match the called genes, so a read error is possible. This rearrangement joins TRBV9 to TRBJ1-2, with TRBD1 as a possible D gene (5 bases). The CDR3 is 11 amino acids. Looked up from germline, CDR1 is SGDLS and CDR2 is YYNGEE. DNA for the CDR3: TGTGCCAGCGGCGAACCGGGACGGGCCCTCTTC. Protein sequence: CASGEPGRALF.

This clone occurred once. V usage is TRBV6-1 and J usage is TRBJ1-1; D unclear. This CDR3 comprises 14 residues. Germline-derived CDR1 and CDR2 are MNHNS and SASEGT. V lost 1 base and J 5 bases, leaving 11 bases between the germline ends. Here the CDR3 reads CASSEGLGGTEAFF. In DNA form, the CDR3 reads TGTGCCAGCAGTGAAGGGCTGGGAGGGACTGAAGCTTTCTTT.

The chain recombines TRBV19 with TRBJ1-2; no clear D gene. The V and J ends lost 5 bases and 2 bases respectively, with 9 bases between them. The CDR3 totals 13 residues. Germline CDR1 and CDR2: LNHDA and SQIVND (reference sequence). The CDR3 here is CASSPSENYGYTF. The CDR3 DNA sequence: TGTGCCAGTAGTCCCTCGGAGAACTATGGCTACACCTTC.